The table lists the clone carrying this T cell receptor beta chain with many counts. Its target is not known. Some clones are missing from TCRdb's copy, which holds only in-frame ones; the method was immunoSEQ multiplex PCR. The sample gives tens of thousands of clones, none seen only once, and the top ten clones hold approximately 2.8%. The sample originates from a study of T cells after posttransplantation cyclophosphamide. This CDR3 contains 14 residues. CDR1 is SGHNT, CDR2 YYREEE, per germline (reference sequence). With 5 bases clipped from V and 7 bases from J, the junction kept 8 bases outside the gene matches. Broader study findings: Donor-recipient repertoire similarity was low at 1-2 months, rising over year one.

The origin of this receptor is an older woman in good health, CMV-negative, and a related stem cell transplant donor. The chain employs TRBV5-4 and TRBJ2-1, with 8 bases fitting TRBD1. Sequencing was performed on PBMCs. CDR3 DNA sequence: TGTGCCAGCAGTCCAAGGACAGGGCGAAATGAGCAGTTCTTC. Translation: CASSPRTGRNEQFF.